The 18 T cell receptor beta chains below all came from one sample that was sequenced in a study of T cell changes during pregnancy in multiple sclerosis. TCRdb's copy holds only in-frame clones and misses some; the assay was immunoSEQ multiplex PCR. The table shows 59,000 or so clones, with roughly 92% occurring only once. The sequences come from peripheral blood, collected in the third trimester of pregnancy. Receptors were obtained from a female donor in good health, enrolled as a control in a pregnancy study.

The rearrangement joins TRBV5-1 to TRBJ1-1; 10 bases agree with TRBD1. V trimming: 4 bases; J trimming: 4 bases; junction bases outside the gene matches: 4. This CDR3 region has 14 residues. From germline, CDR1 is SGHRS and CDR2 YFSETQ. CDR3 loop: CASSKGQGTTEAFF. The CDR3 DNA follows: TGCGCCAGCAGCAAGGGACAGGGGACCACTGAAGCTTTCTTT.

The chain employs TRBV7-6 and TRBJ2-7, with 7 positions matching TRBD1. The V segment lost 2 bases and the J segment 3 bases; nucleotides outside the gene matches: 4. The CDR3 covers 14 residues. In germline, CDR1 is SGHVS, CDR2 FNYEAQ. The CDR3 region is CASSLRDSYYEQYF. The CDR3 DNA follows: TGTGCCAGCAGCTTAAGGGACAGCTACTACGAGCAGTACTTC.

This clone is a singleton in its sample. The chain recombines TRBV5-6 with TRBJ2-4, with 11 bases lining up with TRBD2. Germline V gene sequence: CDR1 SGHDT, CDR2 YYEEEE. This CDR3 comprises 17 residues. The trim removed 5 bases at V and 1 base at J, leaving 8 bases unmatched. DNA of the CDR3: TGTGCCAGCAGACTAGCGGGGGTCGGACGCGCCAAAAACATTCAGTACTTC. Protein sequence: CASRLAGVGRAKNIQYF.

The V gene is TRBV25-1, the J gene TRBJ2-1; 9 bases map to TRBD1. The V gene's germline CDR1 is MGHDK and CDR2 SYGVNS. V lost 3 bases to trimming and J lost 6 bases; unmatched junction nucleotides: 9. This CDR3 is 16 amino acids long. The CDR3 nucleotides are TGTGCCAGCAGTGATTTTCCGGGACAGGGTTCCAATGAGCAGTTCTTC. Its translation is CASSDFPGQGSNEQFF.

The rearrangement links TRBV5-5 to TRBJ1-4; 10 bases are a match to TRBD1. The ends lost 2 bases at V and 7 bases at J; junction bases unmatched: 5. CDR3 length equals 15 residues. Germline-derived CDR1 and CDR2 are SGHKS and YYEKEE (reference sequence). The CDR3 is CASSFPGTGVEKLFF. CDR3 bases: TGTGCCAGCAGCTTCCCCGGGACAGGGGTTGAAAAACTGTTTTTT.

V usage is TRBV5-4 and J usage is TRBJ1-1, with D maybe TRBD1 (5 bases). This CDR3 comprises 14 residues. The V and J ends lost 7 bases and 1 base respectively, with 14 bases between them. The germline V gene encodes CDR1 SGHNT and CDR2 YYREEE (reference sequence). The CDR3 loop is CASSMTVTNTEAFF. CDR3 nucleotide sequence: TGTGCCAGCTCTATGACAGTGACGAACACTGAAGCTTTCTTT.

The genes are TRBV11-2 and TRBJ1-1; 7 positions agree with TRBD1. The junction had 11 bases not matched to a gene; V was cut back by 5 bases and J by 5 bases. CDR3 length equals 15 residues. Germline CDR1 and CDR2: SGHAT and FQNNGV. The CDR3 sequence is CASSPDRAGRTEAFF. For the CDR3, the DNA is TGTGCCAGCAGCCCCGACAGGGCTGGGCGAACTGAAGCTTTCTTT. The variable domain in full, with the rest retrieved from reference TRBV11-2 and TRBJ1-1, is EAGVAQSPRYKIIEKRQSVAFWCNPISGHATLYWYQQILGQGPKLLIQFQNNGVVDDSQLPKDRFSAERLKGVDSTLKIQPAKLEDSAVYLCASSPDRAGRTEAFFGQGTRLTVV.

The rearrangement uses TRBV9 and TRBJ2-2; 8 bases match TRBD1. J was trimmed by 5 bases and V by 7 bases; bases with no gene match: 4. From germline, CDR1 is SGDLS and CDR2 YYNGEE. The CDR3 totals 13 residues. The CDR3 sequence is CASGRGRTGELFF. The CDR3 DNA follows: TGTGCCAGCGGCAGGGGGCGAACCGGGGAGCTGTTTTTT.

The V call is TRBV28, the J call TRBJ2-2; D call uncertain. This CDR3 spans 15 amino acids. CDR1 and CDR2 from the germline V gene are MDHEN and SYDVKM. V lost 2 bases and J lost 1, with 8 bases in between. CDR3 in DNA: TGTGCCAGCAGTTTAGCCCCTAGGAACACCGGGGAGCTGTTTTTT. Translating gives CASSLAPRNTGELFF.

This chain links TRBV6-1 with TRBJ1-2, with D perhaps matching TRBD1 (5 bases). The CDR3 spans 13 residues. The germline gives CDR1 MNHNS, CDR2 SASEGT. V lost 6 bases and J 4 bases, leaving 12 bases between the germline ends. CDR3 sequence reads: CASSQGIGYGYTF. The CDR3 DNA is TGTGCCAGCAGCCAGGGAATAGGCTATGGCTACACCTTC.

The rearrangement uses TRBV19 and TRBJ2-3, with 9 bases identical to TRBD2. Losses at the gene ends were 3 bases for V and 1 base for J; bases not matched to a gene: 2. Germline CDR1 reads LNHDA; CDR2 reads SQIVND (reference sequence). This CDR3 region has 15 residues. The CDR3 loop reads CASSMLAGGTDTQYF. CDR3 sequence (DNA): TGTGCCAGTAGTATGTTAGCGGGAGGCACAGATACGCAGTATTTT.

The gene calls are TRBV6-6 and TRBJ2-7; 8 bases match TRBD1. Germline V CDR1 and CDR2: MNHNY, SVGAGI (reference sequence). The CDR3 loop spans 15 amino acids. Unmatched junction bases numbered 12, after V lost 7 bases and J lost 4 bases. CDR3 coding DNA: TGTGCCAGCATTCTAGCCCGGACAGGGATATACGAGCAGTACTTC. As protein: CASILARTGIYEQYF.

The J gene is TRBJ2-3, the V gene TRBV7-2; TRBD2 aligns across 11 bases. The germline gives CDR1 SGHTA, CDR2 FQGNSA. This CDR3 is 18 amino acids long. The trim removed 5 bases at V and 2 bases at J, leaving 12 bases unmatched. CDR3 loop: CASSLRGASGGSTDTQYF. The DNA for the CDR3 is TGTGCCAGCAGCCTCAGGGGGGCTAGCGGGGGGTCCACAGATACGCAGTATTTT. Drawing the rest from reference TRBV7-2 and TRBJ2-3, the complete variable domain is GAGVSQSPSNKVTEKGKDVELRCDPISGHTALYWYRQSLGQGLEFLIYFQGNSAPDKSGLPSDRFSAERTGGSVSTLTIQRTQQEDSAVYLCASSLRGASGGSTDTQYFGPGTRLTVL.

The chain uses TRBV27 and TRBJ2-7, with unresolved D. CDR3 length equals 13 residues. In germline, CDR1 is MNHEY, CDR2 SMNVEV (reference sequence). The V gene lost 2 bases and the J gene lost 4 bases, with 9 bases spanning the gap. The CDR3 DNA is TGTGCCAGCAGTTTAGGAACAGCATACGAGCAGTACTTC. Its protein product is CASSLGTAYEQYF.

The rearrangement joins TRBV6-1 to TRBJ1-4; D possibly corresponds to TRBD1 (5 bases). Germline-derived CDR1 and CDR2 are MNHNS and SASEGT. The V end was cut by 4 bases, the J end by 3 bases, with 21 bases between. This CDR3 has 18 residues. CDR3 nucleotides: TGTGCCAGCAGTGGGCAGGGACTCTCAGCAGCAGCTAATGAAAAACTGTTTTTT. Translated, it gives CASSGQGLSAAANEKLFF.

This chain links TRBV15 with TRBJ1-4; TRBD1 aligns across 9 bases. The J segment lost 7 bases and the V segment lost 2 bases, leaving 8 bases of the junction unmatched. CDR1 is LNHNV and CDR2 is YYDKDF in the germline V gene (reference sequence). This CDR3 is built from 16 residues. CDR3 protein: CATSRPWTGATEKLFF. The CDR3 DNA reads TGTGCCACCAGCAGACCCTGGACAGGGGCGACTGAAAAACTGTTTTTT.

This chain joins TRBV21-1 and TRBJ1-4. TRBV21-1 is noted as a pseudogene. The CDR3 is 15 residues long. CDR3 in DNA: TGTGCCAGCAGCCTCGGGAGGACAACTAATGAAAAACTGTTTTTT. Protein product: CASSLGRTTNEKLFF.

The genes are TRBV6-5 and TRBJ2-1; possibly TRBD1 for D (6 bases). The CDR3 spans 15 residues. Trimming removed 7 bases at V and 10 bases at J, with 23 bases between. Looked up from germline, CDR1 is MNHEY and CDR2 is SVGAGI. The CDR3 nucleotides read TGTGCCAGCACCCGTCCGAAGAGTACAGGGTACGAGCAGTTCTTC. The encoded protein is CASTRPKSTGYEQFF.